Listed below are T cell receptor beta chains from one sample, sequenced in a study of T cells in Graves' hyperthyroidism and ophthalmopathy. TCRdb ran MiXCR on the multiplex PCR reads and lists one entry per CDR3 protein. This table holds fewer than 750,000 distinct CDR3 sequences, around 45% found once. What was sequenced was peripheral blood or thyroid tissue (not recorded which). Receptors were obtained from a woman aged 18-29 years with Graves' hyperthyroidism. CDR3s include the opening cysteine and the closing phenylalanine or tryptophan. Each record gives: V gene, J gene, clone size, D gene, CDR3 DNA, CDR3 protein. A D gene is named only where the DNA matches it firmly. Only some rows state a clone size, as once, few, many or a class for expanded clones.

>TRBV5-6|TRBJ1-1|many|TRBD1
TGTGCCAGCAGCTTCAACAGGGGGCGCGGGACTGAAGCTTTCTTT
CASSFNRGRGTEAFF
>TRBV6-1|TRBJ1-5|many|NA
TGTGCCAGCAGTGGGATTTATAGCAATCAGCCCCAGCATTTT
CASSGIYSNQPQHF
>TRBV7-2|TRBJ1-2|NA|NA
TGTGCCAGCAGCTTGGTCCCCAACGAGGGGCCTGGAAACACCTTC
CASSLVPNEGPGNTF
>TRBV7-3|TRBJ2-5|NA|NA
TGTGCCAGCAGCTTAACGGAGTCTCAGCCCCAGTACTTC
CASSLTESQPQYF
>TRBV15|TRBJ2-7|NA|NA
TGTGCCACCAGCCCTTCGGGGTACGAGCAGTACTTC
CATSPSGYEQYF
>TRBV10-2|TRBJ1-6|once|TRBD1
TGTGCCGTAAAGGAACAGGGGGATAATTCACCCCTCCACTTT
CAVKEQGDNSPLHF
>TRBV29-1|TRBJ1-2|once|NA
TGCAGCGTTGTGGGGTTCGATGGCTACACCTTC
CSVVGFDGYTF
>TRBV12-3/TRBV12-4|TRBJ1-4|many|NA
TGTGCAAGCAGTTTATCAGGGGATGAAAAACTGTTTTTT
CASSLSGDEKLFF
>TRBV6-6|TRBJ2-6|NA|TRBD1
TGTGCCAGCACTACTATACAGGGGTCAGGGGCCAACGTCCTGACTTTC
CASTTIQGSGANVLTF
>TRBV11-1|TRBJ2-7|NA|NA
TGCGCCAGCAGCCAAGGGGGAGGCGCGGCAGGGGAGGACGAGCAGTACTTC
CASSQGGGAAGEDEQYF
>TRBV5-5|TRBJ1-6|NA|NA
TGTGCCTGCAATCCGGGACGAGGTTCACCCCTCCACTTT
CACNPGRGSPLHF
>TRBV7-3|TRBJ2-7|many|TRBD1
TGTGCCAGCAGCGAACCGGGACAGGGGAGGTACGAGCAGTACTTC
CASSEPGQGRYEQYF
>TRBV27|TRBJ2-7|many|NA
TGTGCCAGCAGCCCGACCGCAACTAGCTCCGAGCAGTACTTC
CASSPTATSSEQYF
>TRBV29-1|TRBJ1-5|NA|TRBD1
TGCAGCGCTAGACAGGGGCGGAATCAGCCCCGGCATTTT
CSARQGRNQPRHF
>TRBV24-1|TRBJ2-1|few|NA
TGTGCCACCAGTGGGAGGGGGCGCGATGAGCAGTTCTTC
CATSGRGRDEQFF
>TRBV5-5|TRBJ2-7|many|NA
TGTGCCAGCAGCTTCCCACAGACCTACGAGCAGTACTTC
CASSFPQTYEQYF
>TRBV20-1|TRBJ1-5|few|TRBD1
TGCAGTGCGGGGGGACAGGGAAGCAATCAGCCCCAGCATTTT
CSAGGQGSNQPQHF
>TRBV2|TRBJ1-2|many|NA
TGTGCCAGCAGTGTATCTCGGTACTATGGCTACACCTTC
CASSVSRYYGYTF
>TRBV29-1|TRBJ2-7|many|NA
TGCAGCGTTGAAGATAGGCAGGACTACGAGCAGTACTTC
CSVEDRQDYEQYF
>TRBV2|TRBJ2-1|many|NA
TGTGCCAGCAGCAACTCGCTAGCAGAAGAGCAGTTCTTC
CASSNSLAEEQFF
>TRBV6-2/TRBV6-3|TRBJ1-1|many|NA
TGTGCCAGCAGTTATGGGGCACCCTGGAACACTGAAGCTTTCTTT
CASSYGAPWNTEAFF
>TRBV19|TRBJ1-1|NA|NA
TGTGCCAGCTCACCTTACCAGCGGCTGGTGAACACTGAAGCTTTCTTT
CASSPYQRLVNTEAFF
>TRBV9|TRBJ2-5|NA|TRBD1
TGTGCCAGCAGCATAGGACAGGGGGTAGGAGAGACCCAGTACTTC
CASSIGQGVGETQYF
>TRBV5-1|TRBJ2-2|few|NA
TGCGCCAGCAGCGGACCGGGACAAAGAACGAACACCGGGGAGCTGTTTTTT
CASSGPGQRTNTGELFF
>TRBV12-5|TRBJ1-6|many|NA
TGTGCTAGTGGTTGGGACACCCGGAATTCACCCCTCCACTTT
CASGWDTRNSPLHF
>TRBV6-4|TRBJ1-2|NA|NA
TGTGCCAGCAGTTTAGAGGGATTGCCAAATAATGGCTACACCTTC
CASSLEGLPNNGYTF
>TRBV2|TRBJ1-2|many|TRBD1
TGTGCCAGCAGGGGACAGGGGGTCGGCTACACCTTC
CASRGQGVGYTF
>TRBV7-3|TRBJ2-6|NA|NA
TGTGCCAGCAGCCAAGTCGCGTCCTCCGGGGCCAACGTCCTGACTTTC
CASSQVASSGANVLTF
>TRBV27|TRBJ1-5|NA|NA
TGTGCCAGCAGATTGACCAGGGGAAATCAGCCCCAGCATTTT
CASRLTRGNQPQHF
>TRBV7-6|TRBJ1-4|NA|NA
TGTGCCAGCAGCTTAAATTGGGACGGTGGTGAAAAACTGTTTTTT
CASSLNWDGGEKLFF
>TRBV12-3/TRBV12-4|TRBJ1-6|NA|TRBD1
TGTGCCAGCAGCCGGGACAGGCGAGTTTCACCCCTCCACTTT
CASSRDRRVSPLHF
>TRBV19|TRBJ2-4|NA|TRBD2
TGTGCCAGTAGTAGACTAGCGGGAGATGGGGACATTCAGTACTTC
CASSRLAGDGDIQYF
>TRBV24-1|TRBJ2-7|NA|NA
TGTGCCACCAGTGAACTTAGAGGTCCCGAGCAGTACTTC
CATSELRGPEQYF
>TRBV10-1|TRBJ2-5|NA|TRBD2
TGCGCCAGCAGTGAAAGGCGGGAGCCAGATACGCAGTACTTC
CASSERREPDTQYF
>TRBV20-1|TRBJ1-1|many|NA
TGCAGTGCTAGAGGGAGTCCGGGTGAAGCTTTCTTT
CSARGSPGEAFF
>TRBV20-1|TRBJ1-1|NA|NA
TGCAGTGCCGCGAACCCCGGGACACTCTTT
CSAANPGTLF
>TRBV6-5|TRBJ1-5|many|NA
TGTGCCAGCATTCGACGGGATAGCAATCAGCCCCAGCATTTT
CASIRRDSNQPQHF
>TRBV2|TRBJ1-1|many|NA
TGTGCCAGCAATCATTATCACGGGGAAGCTTTCTTT
CASNHYHGEAFF
>TRBV5-1|TRBJ2-7|few|TRBD2
TGCGCCAGCAGCTTTAATCGACTAGCGGTCGACACCTACGAGCAGTACTTC
CASSFNRLAVDTYEQYF
>TRBV7-2|TRBJ1-3|NA|NA
TGTGCCAGCAGTTCAGGGGCCACATCCTGGGGGAACACCATATATTTT
CASSSGATSWGNTIYF
>TRBV30|TRBJ1-5|NA|NA
TGTGCCTGGAGCCGGGGGGCCAATCAGCCCCAGCATTTT
CAWSRGANQPQHF
>TRBV29-1|TRBJ2-7|NA|TRBD2
TGCAGCGGACTAGCGGGATTCTACGAGCAGTACTTC
CSGLAGFYEQYF
>TRBV4-2|TRBJ2-6|many|NA
TGTGCCAGCAGCCAAGCGGGGTATGGGGCCAACGTCCTGACTTTC
CASSQAGYGANVLTF
>TRBV11-1|TRBJ1-1|NA|NA
TGTGCCAGCAGCCCCCAGCCCCGAGGGAGCAATGAGCAGTTCTTT
CASSPQPRGSNEQFF
>TRBV13|TRBJ1-1|many|NA
TGTGCCAGCAGCTTAGGAGGTGAATTGAACACTGAAGCTTTCTTT
CASSLGGELNTEAFF
>TRBV7-2|TRBJ1-6|many|NA
TGTGCCTGCGCCCGGCCAGCTTATAATTCACCCCTCCACTTT
CACARPAYNSPLHF
>TRBV24-1|TRBJ1-5|NA|NA
TGTGCCACCAGTGACGCAGGTGGGGATCAGCCCCAGCATTTT
CATSDAGGDQPQHF
>TRBV12-3/TRBV12-4|TRBJ2-3|NA|NA
TGTGCCAGCAGACCTAGGACACGAGGCCCAACCATCACAGATACGCAGTATTTT
CASRPRTRGPTITDTQYF
>TRBV6-6|TRBJ1-5|NA|TRBD1
TGTGCCAGCAGCCGGACAGGGTATATGGCGCAGCCCCAGCATTTT
CASSRTGYMAQPQHF
>TRBV5-1|TRBJ1-2|NA|NA
TGCGCCAGCAGCTTGTTGAGGTGGTATGGCTACACCTTC
CASSLLRWYGYTF
>TRBV4-3|TRBJ2-2|many|NA
TGCGCCAGCAGCCAAGAACGTCTGGGGGTCGGGGAGCTGTTTTTT
CASSQERLGVGELFF
>TRBV15|TRBJ2-1|NA|NA
TGTGCCACCAGCAGCGACTTATACAATGAGCAGTTCTTC
CATSSDLYNEQFF
>TRBV9|TRBJ2-5|many|TRBD1
TGTGCCAGCAGCCCACGGACAGGCGCTGAAGAGACCCAGTACTTC
CASSPRTGAEETQYF
>TRBV7-2|TRBJ1-2|many|NA
TGTGCCAGCAGCTCCGGCAGCGGCTATGGCTACACCTTC
CASSSGSGYGYTF
>TRBV15|TRBJ2-5|many|NA
TGTGCCACCAGCACCCCCGTACCGAGGGTACATACAAGGCAAGAGACCCAGTACTTC
CATSTPVPRVHTRQETQYF
>TRBV6-6|TRBJ2-7|many|NA
TGTGCCAGCAGTTACTCCCGGGACGGATCCTACGAGCAGTACTTC
CASSYSRDGSYEQYF
>TRBV2|TRBJ2-5|NA|NA
TGTGCCACCAGCGGATATCAGCAAGAGACCCAGTACTTC
CATSGYQQETQYF